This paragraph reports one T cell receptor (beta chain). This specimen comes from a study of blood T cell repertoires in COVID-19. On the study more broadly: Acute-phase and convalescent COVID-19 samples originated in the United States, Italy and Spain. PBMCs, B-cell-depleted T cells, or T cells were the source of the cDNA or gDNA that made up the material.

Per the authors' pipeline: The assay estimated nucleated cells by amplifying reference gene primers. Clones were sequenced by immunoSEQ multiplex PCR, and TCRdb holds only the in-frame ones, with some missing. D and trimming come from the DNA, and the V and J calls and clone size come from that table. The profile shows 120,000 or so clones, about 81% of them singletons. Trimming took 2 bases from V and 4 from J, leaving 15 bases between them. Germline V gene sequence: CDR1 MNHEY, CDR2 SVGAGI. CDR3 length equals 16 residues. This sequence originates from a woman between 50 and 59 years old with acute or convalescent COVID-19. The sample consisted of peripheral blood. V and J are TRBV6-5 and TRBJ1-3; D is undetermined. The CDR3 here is CASSYPSGQLGNTIYF. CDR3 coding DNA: TGTGCCAGCAGTTACCCTTCGGGTCAGCTAGGAAACACCATATATTTT.